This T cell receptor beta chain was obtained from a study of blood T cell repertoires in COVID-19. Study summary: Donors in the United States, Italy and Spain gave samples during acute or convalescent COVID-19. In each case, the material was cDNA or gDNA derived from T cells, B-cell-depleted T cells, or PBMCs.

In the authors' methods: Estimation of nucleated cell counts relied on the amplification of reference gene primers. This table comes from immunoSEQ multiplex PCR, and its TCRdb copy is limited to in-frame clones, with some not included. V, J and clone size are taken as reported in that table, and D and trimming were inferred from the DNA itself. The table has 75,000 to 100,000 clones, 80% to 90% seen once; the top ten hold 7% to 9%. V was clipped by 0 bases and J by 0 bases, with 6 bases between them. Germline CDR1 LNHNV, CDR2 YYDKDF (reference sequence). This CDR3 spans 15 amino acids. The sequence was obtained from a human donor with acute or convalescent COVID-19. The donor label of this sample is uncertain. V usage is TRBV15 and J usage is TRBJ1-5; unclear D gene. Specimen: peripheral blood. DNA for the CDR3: TGTGCCACCAGCAGAGAGAGATTTAGCAATCAGCCCCAGCATTTT. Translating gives CATSRERFSNQPQHF.